This T cell receptor beta chain was observed in a study of blood T cell repertoires in COVID-19. As for the study in general: Donors in the United States, Italy and Spain gave samples during acute or convalescent COVID-19.

The CDR3 runs to 12 residues. Germline V gene data show CDR1 as SGHVS and CDR2 as FQNEAQ. Germline trimming cut 4 bases from V and 9 bases from J; bases unmatched to any gene: 2. Per the study methods: Amplified reference gene primers provided the basis for estimating nucleated cell counts. Profiling relied on immunoSEQ multiplex PCR, and the TCRdb table lists in-frame clones only, not all of them. V and J calls and clone size are those listed in that table; D and trimming were worked out from the DNA. Of approximately 120,000 clones listed, more than 80% are singletons. The TCR originated in a human donor in a cohort sampled during active COVID-19. Sequencing input: peripheral blood. The chain links TRBV7-8 to TRBJ2-1; the match to TRBD2 covers 8 bases. DNA for the CDR3: TGTGCCAGCAGCTCGGGGGGGCCTGAGCAGTTCTTC. Protein product: CASSSGGPEQFF. The complete variable domain, with remaining parts taken from reference TRBV7-8 and TRBJ2-1, reads GAGVSQSPRYKVAKRGQDVALRCDPISGHVSLFWYQQALGQGPEFLTYFQNEAQLDKSGLPSDRFFAERPEGSVSTLKIQRTQQEDSAVYLCASSSGGPEQFFGPGTRLTVL.